This T cell receptor (beta chain) appears in the sequencing data of a study of T-cell memory formation after mild COVID-19. Study-level information: Among the donors, TCR clusters were largely specific to each donor.

Study-wide results and caveats: Later expanders leaned CD4+, whereas clones that contracted between day 15 and 85 were balanced CD4/CD8. CD4+ contracting clones were found mainly in CM and EM, and CD8+ ones in EMRA.

Constant-segment primers were used for 5'RACE, and the resulting TCR alpha and TCR beta cDNA libraries carried sample barcodes and UMIs. TCRdb re-called the 5' RACE reads through MiXCR, storing one row per CDR3 protein. The sample carries approximately 300,000 distinct CDR3 sequences, around 19% recorded once. Concerning this clonotype itself: What it recognizes is unknown.

Trimming shortened V by 12 bases and J by 1 base, and 11 bases separated the two germline ends. CDR1 is KGHDR and CDR2 is SFDVKD in the germline V gene. The CDR3 is 13 amino acids. This clonotype was sampled from a young man who had mild COVID-19 (a few samples of this study predate the infection). Cell type and time point are not known. The chain is built from TRBV24-1 and TRBJ2-2, with D perhaps matching TRBD2 (5 bases). The source material was PBMCs or a T cell subset sorted from them (not recorded which). Here the CDR3 reads CAPRRGNTGELFF. DNA of the CDR3: TGTGCCCCACGCCGGGGGAACACCGGGGAGCTGTTTTTT.